Presented here are 22 T cell receptor beta chains from one specimen sequenced in a study of CD8+ T cells in alopecia areata. Treatment: oral pan-JAK inhibitor, 5-10 mg twice daily. Once RNA had been extracted, it was reverse transcribed into cDNA to act as the sequencing template. Profiling relied on immunoSEQ multiplex PCR, and the TCRdb table lists in-frame clones only, not all of them. This table holds over 150,000 clones, roughly 50% found once. The sample was CD8+ T cells sorted from blood, taken at week 24, from a patient treated with tofacitinib. These receptors all stem from a human donor with alopecia areata.

This rearrangement joins TRBV5-6 to TRBJ1-6, with D perhaps TRBD1 (6 bases). This CDR3 is built from 15 residues. V lost 0 bases to trimming and J lost 8 bases, with 12 bases between them. Germline V lookup: CDR1 SGHDT, CDR2 YYEEEE. The CDR3 nucleotides are TGTGCCAGCAGCTTGGGCAGCAGGGGAGATTCACCCCTCCACTTT. This translates into CASSLGSRGDSPLHF.

This clone has just a few counts. This sequence joins TRBV2 and TRBJ2-2; 8 bases align to TRBD1. The CDR3 length is 16 residues. V trimming: 4 bases; J trimming: 4 bases; junction bases outside the gene matches: 8. Germline V CDR1 and CDR2: SNHLY, FYNNEI. The CDR3 bases are TGTGCCAGCAGTGGTATAGGACAGGGCAGCACCGGGGAGCTGTTTTTT. It codes for CASSGIGQGSTGELFF. The whole variable domain, remainder taken from reference TRBV2 and TRBJ2-2, is EPEVTQTPSHQVTQMGQEVILRCVPISNHLYFYWYRQILGQKVEFLVSFYNNEISEKSEIFDDQFSVERPDGSNFTLKIRSTKLEDSAMYFCASSGIGQGSTGELFFGEGSRLTVL.

This chain uses TRBV23-1 with TRBJ2-1; 9 bases line up with TRBD1. TRBV23-1 qualifies as an ORF whose function is uncertain. The CDR3 runs 16 residues. V was clipped by 0 bases and J by 7 bases; unmatched bases: 7. This CDR3 reads CASSQSTGQGRNEQFF. The CDR3 DNA reads TGCGCCAGCAGTCAATCTACGGGACAGGGACGTAATGAGCAGTTCTTC.

This chain joins TRBV6-6 and TRBJ2-1, with TRBD2 identical over 7 bases. The germline gives CDR1 MNHNY, CDR2 SVGAGI (reference sequence). Trimming took 2 bases from V and 7 from J; bases not matched to a gene: 5. The CDR3 sequence is 14 residues long. The CDR3 bases are TGTGCCAGCAGTTACAACCCCGGGGGGAATGAGCAGTTCTTC. It encodes CASSYNPGGNEQFF.

In this sample, this clone turned up a few times. The V call is TRBV29-1, the J call TRBJ1-1; D not certain. The CDR3 covers 11 residues. Trimming cost V 8 bases and J 0 bases, with 7 bases left between them. Germline assignment: CDR1 SQVTM and CDR2 ANQGSEA. CDR3 protein: CSSTLNTEAFF. The CDR3 nucleotides read TGCAGCTCGACACTGAACACTGAAGCTTTCTTT. Supplemented by reference TRBV29-1 and TRBJ1-1, the full variable domain reads SAVISQKPSRDICQRGTSLTIQCQVDSQVTMMFWYRQQPGQSLTLIATANQGSEATYESGFVIDKFPISRPNLTFSTLTVSNMSPEDSSIYLCSSTLNTEAFFGQGTRLTVV.

V is TRBV29-1 and J is TRBJ1-2; 7 bases are shared with TRBD1. The CDR3 has 13 residues. CDR1 is SQVTM and CDR2 is ANQGSEA in the germline V gene. The trim removed 2 bases at V and 3 bases at J, leaving 3 bases unmatched. The CDR3 region is CSVEMGQYYGYTF. DNA of the CDR3: TGCAGCGTTGAAATGGGACAGTACTATGGCTACACCTTC.

The table lists this clone with a few counts. This sequence joins TRBV6-6 and TRBJ2-7; no definite D call. V dropped 6 bases and J dropped 5 bases, with 8 bases sitting between them. Germline assignment: CDR1 MNHNY and CDR2 SVGAGI (reference sequence). The CDR3 spans 11 residues. CDR3: CASSPDDEQYF. The CDR3 DNA follows: TGTGCCAGCAGCCCCGATGACGAGCAGTACTTC.

The chain has TRBV15 and TRBJ2-2; D gene unclear. Trimming removed 0 bases at V and 2 bases at J, with 13 bases between. Per the germline V gene, CDR1 is LNHNV and CDR2 is YYDKDF (reference sequence). The CDR3 consists of 17 residues. The CDR3 protein is CATSREVRAINTGELFF. Here the CDR3 DNA reads TGTGCCACCAGCAGAGAGGTCCGGGCCATCAACACCGGGGAGCTGTTTTTT.

The chain carries TRBV4-3 and TRBJ2-2; no clear D. With 0 bases removed from V and 5 bases from J, the gap between germline ends came to 7 bases. The CDR3 length is 14 residues. In germline, CDR1 is LGHNA, CDR2 YSLEER. The CDR3 reads CASSQEVRTGELFF. CDR3 nucleotide sequence: TGCGCCAGCAGCCAAGAAGTGAGGACCGGGGAGCTGTTTTTT.

The chain couples TRBV4-3 to TRBJ2-7, with unresolved D. Deletions cut 0 bases from V and 3 bases from J, with 6 bases between. Germline V gene lookup returns CDR1 LGHNA and CDR2 YSLEER. The length of the CDR3 is 13 residues. CDR3 region: CASSQDLNYEQYF. The CDR3 DNA reads as TGCGCCAGCAGCCAAGACCTGAACTACGAGCAGTACTTC.

V is TRBV10-3 and J is TRBJ2-3; no reliable D call. Germline V CDR1 and CDR2: ENHRY, SYGVKD. Trimming took 0 bases from V and 0 from J, leaving 4 bases between them. The CDR3 is 14 amino acids. The CDR3 loop reads CAISESGSTDTQYF. The CDR3 DNA follows: TGTGCCATCAGTGAGTCGGGTAGCACAGATACGCAGTATTTT.

The chain recombines TRBV4-3 with TRBJ2-7, with 8 bases that match TRBD1. With 1 base clipped from V and 3 bases from J, the junction kept 5 bases outside the gene matches. CDR1 and CDR2 from the germline V gene are LGHNA and YSLEER. The CDR3 has 15 amino acids. The CDR3 reads CASSQGTGSYYEQYF. The CDR3 bases are TGCGCCAGCAGCCAAGGGACAGGGTCTTACTACGAGCAGTACTTC.

This clone was detected a few times. V and J are TRBV29-1 and TRBJ1-2; a weak D match, TRBD1 (5 bases). V was trimmed by 7 bases and J by 4 bases, leaving 19 bases between them. The CDR3 is 14 amino acids. CDR1 is SQVTM, CDR2 ANQGSEA, per germline. The CDR3 nucleotides are TGCAGCGCCCATGGGGGGGAGAAGGGCTATGGCTACACCTTC. This codes for CSAHGGEKGYGYTF.

This clone has just a few counts. The gene calls are TRBV10-3 and TRBJ2-2; TRBD1 matches 7 bases. The CDR3 totals 16 residues. Unmatched junction bases numbered 8, after V lost 2 bases and J lost 5 bases. Germline CDR1 and CDR2: ENHRY and SYGVKD. The CDR3 coding sequence is TGTGCCATCAGTGAGAGAGACAGGGCGAGGACCGGGGAGCTGTTTTTT. Its translation: CAISERDRARTGELFF.

The chain joins TRBV6-6 to TRBJ2-5, with 8 bases identical to TRBD1. The V and J ends lost 10 bases and 0 bases, in that order; junction bases with no gene match: 4. The CDR3 extends over 13 amino acids. The V gene's germline CDR1 is MNHNY and CDR2 SVGAGI (reference sequence). CDR3 in amino acids: CATDRDDQETQYF. The CDR3 DNA reads TGTGCCACGGACAGGGATGACCAAGAGACCCAGTACTTC.

The J gene is TRBJ2-7, the V gene TRBV4-3, with a possible D match to TRBD2 (6 bases). Per the germline V gene, CDR1 is LGHNA and CDR2 is YSLEER. This CDR3 has 15 residues. V was clipped by 3 bases and J by 1 base, with 13 bases between them. The CDR3 region is CASSQLTEGSYEQYF. The CDR3 DNA reads TGCGCCAGCAGCCAGTTGACGGAGGGGTCCTACGAGCAGTACTTC.

The chain couples TRBV9 to TRBJ2-3; D may correspond to TRBD1 or TRBD2 (6 bases each). The germline CDR1 and CDR2 sequences are SGDLS and YYNGEE. The V and J ends lost 3 bases and 5 bases respectively, with 13 bases between them. CDR3 length equals 14 residues. Here the CDR3 reads CASSAGRGVDTQYF. In DNA, the CDR3 is TGTGCCAGCAGCGCGGGAAGGGGGGTAGATACGCAGTATTTT. Full variable domain (missing parts from reference TRBV9 and TRBJ2-3): DSGVTQTPKHLITATGQRVTLRCSPRSGDLSVYWYQQSLDQGLQFLIQYYNGEERAKGNILERFSAQQFPDLHSELNLSSLELGDSALYFCASSAGRGVDTQYFGPGTRLTVL.

This clone was observed once. The rearrangement joins TRBV6-6 to TRBJ2-1; D is uncertain. The V and J ends lost 11 bases and 3 bases respectively, with 14 bases between them. The CDR3 totals 13 residues. Germline V CDR1 and CDR2: MNHNY, SVGAGI (reference sequence). The CDR3 protein is CAVAWSNYNEQFF. CDR3 bases: TGTGCCGTTGCGTGGAGTAACTACAATGAGCAGTTCTTC.

This chain uses TRBV5-6 with TRBJ1-1; 9 positions agree with TRBD1. The CDR3 is made up of 16 amino acids. The junction had 7 bases not matched to a gene; V was cut back by 4 bases and J by 0 bases. Per the germline V gene, CDR1 is SGHDT and CDR2 is YYEEEE. The CDR3 loop reads CASSGDRDFMNTEAFF. CDR3 bases: TGTGCCAGCAGCGGGGACAGGGACTTTATGAACACTGAAGCTTTCTTT.

This chain links TRBV7-9 with TRBJ2-1; 10 nucleotides match TRBD2. V lost 5 bases to trimming and J lost 5 bases; unmatched junction nucleotides: 9. Germline V CDR1 and CDR2: SEHNR, FQNEAQ (reference sequence). The CDR3 covers 16 residues. CDR3 region: CASSRQRGGQDNEQFF. The CDR3 DNA reads TGTGCCAGCAGCCGTCAGCGGGGGGGCCAGGACAATGAGCAGTTCTTC. The complete variable domain, with remaining parts taken from reference TRBV7-9 and TRBJ2-1, reads DTGVSQNPRHKITKRGQNVTFRCDPISEHNRLYWYRQTLGQGPEFLTYFQNEAQLEKSRLLSDRFSAERPKGSFSTLEIQRTEQGDSAMYLCASSRQRGGQDNEQFFGPGTRLTVL.

The chain uses TRBV7-6 and TRBJ2-4; a weak D match, TRBD2 (5 bases). The germline V gene has CDR1 SGHVS and CDR2 FNYEAQ. V gave up 5 bases and J gave up 6 bases, with 11 bases separating them. The CDR3 has 13 residues. The CDR3 region has the DNA TGTGCCAGCAGCGAGGGCCGTGCAAACATTCAGTACTTC. It translates to CASSEGRANIQYF.

This clone was seen only a few times. The chain uses TRBV5-4 and TRBJ2-7; no clear D gene. V lost 1 base to trimming and J lost 6 bases, with 8 bases between them. Germline loops: CDR1 SGHNT, CDR2 YYREEE (reference sequence). The length of the CDR3 is 12 residues. In nucleotides, the CDR3 is TGTGCCAGCAGCTTGTGTCTCCTCGAGCAGTACTTC. Protein product: CASSLCLLEQYF.